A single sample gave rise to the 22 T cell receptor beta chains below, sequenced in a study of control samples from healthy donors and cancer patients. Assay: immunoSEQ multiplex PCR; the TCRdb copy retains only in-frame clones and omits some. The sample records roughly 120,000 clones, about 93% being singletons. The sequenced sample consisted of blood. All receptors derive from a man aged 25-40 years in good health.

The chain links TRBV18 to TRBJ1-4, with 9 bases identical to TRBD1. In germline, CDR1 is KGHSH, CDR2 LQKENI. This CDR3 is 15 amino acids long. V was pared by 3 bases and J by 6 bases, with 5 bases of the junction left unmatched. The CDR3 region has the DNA TGTGCCAGCTCACCGGGACAGGGAGTAGATGAAAAACTGTTTTTT. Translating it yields CASSPGQGVDEKLFF.

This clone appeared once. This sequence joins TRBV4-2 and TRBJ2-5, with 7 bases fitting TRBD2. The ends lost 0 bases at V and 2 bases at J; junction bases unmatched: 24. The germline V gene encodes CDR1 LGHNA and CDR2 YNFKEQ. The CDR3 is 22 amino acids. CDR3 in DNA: TGTGCCAGCAGCCAAGATTGGTTGGCCCCTGGTAACCGGGGCGGGGGTCAAGAGACCCAGTACTTC. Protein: CASSQDWLAPGNRGGGQETQYF.

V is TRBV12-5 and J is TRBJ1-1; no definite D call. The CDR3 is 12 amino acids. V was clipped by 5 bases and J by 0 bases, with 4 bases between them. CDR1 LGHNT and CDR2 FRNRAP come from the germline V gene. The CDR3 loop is CASGPMNTEAFF. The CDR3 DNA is TGTGCTAGTGGTCCTATGAACACTGAAGCTTTCTTT. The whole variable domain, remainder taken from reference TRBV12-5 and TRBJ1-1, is DARVTQTPRHKVTEMGQEVTMRCQPILGHNTVFWYRQTMMQGLELLAYFRNRAPLDDSGMPKDRFSAEMPDATLATLKIQPSEPRDSAVYFCASGPMNTEAFFGQGTRLTVV.

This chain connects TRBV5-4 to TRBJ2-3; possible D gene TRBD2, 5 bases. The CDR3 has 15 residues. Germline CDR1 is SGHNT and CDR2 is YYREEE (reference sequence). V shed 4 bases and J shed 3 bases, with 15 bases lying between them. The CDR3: CASSLPFAGTDTQYF. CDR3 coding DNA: TGTGCCAGCAGCCTGCCCTTTGCGGGTACAGATACGCAGTATTTT. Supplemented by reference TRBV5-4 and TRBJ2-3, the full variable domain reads ETGVTQSPTHLIKTRGQQVTLRCSSQSGHNTVSWYQQALGQGPQFIFQYYREEENGRGNFPPRFSGLQFPNYSSELNVNALELDDSALYLCASSLPFAGTDTQYFGPGTRLTVL.

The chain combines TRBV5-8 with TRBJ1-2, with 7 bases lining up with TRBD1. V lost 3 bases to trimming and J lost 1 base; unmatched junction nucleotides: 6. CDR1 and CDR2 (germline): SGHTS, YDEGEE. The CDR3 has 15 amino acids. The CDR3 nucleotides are TGTGCCAGCAGCTCATACAGGGGAGGTAACTATGGCTACACCTTC. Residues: CASSSYRGGNYGYTF.

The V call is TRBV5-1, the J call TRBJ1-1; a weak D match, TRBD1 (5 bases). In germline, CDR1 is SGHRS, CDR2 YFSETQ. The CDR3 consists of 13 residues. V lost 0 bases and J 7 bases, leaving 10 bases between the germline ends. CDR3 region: CASSLAGDGEAFF. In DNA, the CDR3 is TGCGCCAGCAGCTTGGCCGGGGACGGTGAAGCTTTCTTT.

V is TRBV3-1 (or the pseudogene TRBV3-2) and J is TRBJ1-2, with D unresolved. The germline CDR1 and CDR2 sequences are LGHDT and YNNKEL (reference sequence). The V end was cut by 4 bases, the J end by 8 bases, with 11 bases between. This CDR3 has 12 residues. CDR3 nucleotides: TGTGCCAGCAGCCGGCCTAGTGGCGGCTACACCTTC. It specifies CASSRPSGGYTF.

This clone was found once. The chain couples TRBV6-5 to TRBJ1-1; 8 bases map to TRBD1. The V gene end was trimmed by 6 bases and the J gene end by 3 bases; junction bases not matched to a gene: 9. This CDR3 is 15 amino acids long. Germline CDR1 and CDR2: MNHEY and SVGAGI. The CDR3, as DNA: TGTGCCAGCAGCCCATCAGGACAGGGTTACACTGAAGCTTTCTTT. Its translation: CASSPSGQGYTEAFF.

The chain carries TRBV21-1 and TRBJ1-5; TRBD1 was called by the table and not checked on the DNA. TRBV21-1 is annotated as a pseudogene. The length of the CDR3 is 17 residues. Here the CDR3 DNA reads TGTGCCAGCAGCAGCAACAGGGGAAATTATAGCAATCAGCCCCAGCATTTT. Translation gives CASSSNRGNYSNQPQHF.

This CDR3 is CASRGWGTDTQYF. The CDR3 DNA reads TGTGCCAGCAGGGGGTGGGGCACAGATACGCAGTATTTT. The chain couples TRBV27 to TRBJ2-3; unclear D gene. This CDR3 is built from 13 residues. Looked up from germline, CDR1 is MNHEY and CDR2 is SMNVEV (reference sequence). Trimming cost V 6 bases and J 1 base, with 8 bases left between them.

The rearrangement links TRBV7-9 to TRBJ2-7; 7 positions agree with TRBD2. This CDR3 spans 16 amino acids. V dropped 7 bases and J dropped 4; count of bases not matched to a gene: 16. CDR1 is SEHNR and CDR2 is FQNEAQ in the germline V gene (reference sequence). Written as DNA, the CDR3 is TGTGCCAGCACTCCCGGTTGCGGGGGACTTTATTACGAGCAGTACGTC. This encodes CASTPGCGGLYYEQYV.

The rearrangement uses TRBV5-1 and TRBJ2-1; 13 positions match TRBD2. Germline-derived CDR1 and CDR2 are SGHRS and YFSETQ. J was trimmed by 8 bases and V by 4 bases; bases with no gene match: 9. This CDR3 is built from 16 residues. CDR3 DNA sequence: TGCGCCAGCAGCCCGGGACTAGCGGGGCGTTGGGATGAGCAGTTCTTC. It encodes CASSPGLAGRWDEQFF.

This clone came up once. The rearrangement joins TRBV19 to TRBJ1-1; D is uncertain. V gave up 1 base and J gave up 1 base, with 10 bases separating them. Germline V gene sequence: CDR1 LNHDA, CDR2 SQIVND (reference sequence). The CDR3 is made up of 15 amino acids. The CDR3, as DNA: TGTGCCAGTAGTATAGGAGCCCTCGGGAACACTGAAGCTTTCTTT. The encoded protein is CASSIGALGNTEAFF.

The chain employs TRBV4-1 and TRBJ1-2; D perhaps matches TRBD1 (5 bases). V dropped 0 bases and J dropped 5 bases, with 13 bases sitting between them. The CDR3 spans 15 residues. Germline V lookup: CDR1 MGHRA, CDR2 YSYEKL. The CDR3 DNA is TGCGCCAGCAGCCAAGATCCCGGGGGGTCATATGGCTACACCTTC. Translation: CASSQDPGGSYGYTF.

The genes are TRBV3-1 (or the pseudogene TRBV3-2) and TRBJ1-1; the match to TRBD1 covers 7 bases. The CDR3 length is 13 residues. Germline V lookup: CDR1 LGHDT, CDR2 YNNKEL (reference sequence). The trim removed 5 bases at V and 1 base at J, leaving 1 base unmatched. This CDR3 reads CASSWDRNTEAFF. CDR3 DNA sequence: TGTGCCAGCAGCTGGGACAGGAACACTGAAGCTTTCTTT.

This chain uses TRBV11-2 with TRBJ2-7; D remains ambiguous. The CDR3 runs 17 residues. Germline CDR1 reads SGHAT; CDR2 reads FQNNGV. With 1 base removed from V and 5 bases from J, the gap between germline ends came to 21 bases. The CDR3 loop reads CASSLGVGYQDANEQYF. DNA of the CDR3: TGTGCCAGCAGCTTAGGTGTCGGATACCAGGACGCGAACGAGCAGTACTTC.

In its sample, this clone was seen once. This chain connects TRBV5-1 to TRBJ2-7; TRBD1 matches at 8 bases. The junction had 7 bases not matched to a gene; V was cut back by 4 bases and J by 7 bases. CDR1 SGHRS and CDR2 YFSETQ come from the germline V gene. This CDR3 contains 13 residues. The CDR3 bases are TGCGCCAGCAGCCCGACAGGGGTCCGGGAGCAGTACGTC. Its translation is CASSPTGVREQYV.

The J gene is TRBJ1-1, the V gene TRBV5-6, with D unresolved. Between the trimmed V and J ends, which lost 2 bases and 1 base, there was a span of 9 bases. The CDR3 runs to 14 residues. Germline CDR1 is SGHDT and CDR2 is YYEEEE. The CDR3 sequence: CASSFQMGNTEAFF. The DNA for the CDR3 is TGTGCCAGCAGCTTCCAAATGGGGAACACTGAAGCTTTCTTT.

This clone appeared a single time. The CDR3 here is CASSPPRGRPREQYF. For the CDR3, the DNA is TGTGCCAGCAGCCCCCCCAGGGGACGTCCGCGCGAGCAGTACTTC. V usage is TRBV21-1 and J usage is TRBJ2-7; the D call in the table, TRBD1, was not verified against the DNA. TRBV21-1 is tagged as a pseudogene. The CDR3 consists of 15 residues.

The CDR3 loop reads CASSPGQTSNQPQHF. The CDR3 nucleotides read TGTGCCAGCTCTCCGGGACAAACTAGCAATCAGCCCCAGCATTTT. V and J are TRBV28 and TRBJ1-5; perhaps TRBD1 as D (6 bases). The germline gives CDR1 MDHEN, CDR2 SYDVKM. The CDR3 has 15 residues. V was trimmed by 8 bases and J by 0 bases, leaving 14 bases between them. The full variable domain, its missing parts supplied by reference TRBV28 and TRBJ1-5, is DVKVTQSSRYLVKRTGEKVFLECVQDMDHENMFWYRQDPGLGLRLIYFSYDVKMKEKGDIPEGYSVSREKKERFSLILESASTNQTSMYLCASSPGQTSNQPQHFGDGTRLSIL.

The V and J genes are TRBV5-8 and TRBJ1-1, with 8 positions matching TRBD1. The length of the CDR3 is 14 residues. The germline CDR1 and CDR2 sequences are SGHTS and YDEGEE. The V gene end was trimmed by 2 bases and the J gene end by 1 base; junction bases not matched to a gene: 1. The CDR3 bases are TGTGCCAGCAGCTTACAGGGGGGGAACACTGAAGCTTTCTTT. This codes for CASSLQGGNTEAFF.

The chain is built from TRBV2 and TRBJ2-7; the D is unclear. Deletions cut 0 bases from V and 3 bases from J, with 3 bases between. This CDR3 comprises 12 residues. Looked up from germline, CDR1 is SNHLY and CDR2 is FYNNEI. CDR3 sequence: CASSEAGYEQYF. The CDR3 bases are TGTGCCAGCAGTGAAGCAGGCTACGAGCAGTACTTC.